Below, 15 T cell receptor beta chains from the same sample are listed, as sequenced in a study of shared clonotypes between healthy human individuals. Libraries were prepared by immunoSEQ multiplex PCR; TCRdb keeps only in-frame clonotypes and omits some of them. In the table there are hundreds of thousands of clones, approximately 79% of which are singletons. Sequencing was carried out using memory CD4+ T cells sorted from blood. Noted subset: CD45RA-negative fraction. The origin of the receptors is a woman between 25 and 40 years old in good health.

This clone was seen only once. The chain recombines TRBV10-3 with TRBJ2-5, with D possibly matching TRBD2 (5 bases). The CDR3 length is 14 residues. Trimming removed 2 bases at V and 5 bases at J, with 12 bases between. Germline-derived CDR1 and CDR2 are ENHRY and SYGVKD. CDR3 nucleotide sequence: TGTGCCATCAGTGAGCCGAAGACGGGGGAGACCCAGTACTTC. Translated, it gives CAISEPKTGETQYF.

This chain links TRBV5-1 with TRBJ1-2; perhaps TRBD1 as D (6 bases). V dropped 1 base and J dropped 4 bases, with 17 bases sitting between them. CDR1 is SGHRS and CDR2 is YFSETQ in the germline V gene. CDR3 length: 16 amino acids. CDR3 protein: CASSLTAGGGSYGYTF. The CDR3 DNA follows: TGCGCCAGCAGCTTGACGGCGGGAGGGGGAAGCTATGGCTACACCTTC.

This clone has just a few counts. The chain couples TRBV4-1 to TRBJ1-5; TRBD1 is a possible D gene (6 bases). The CDR3 consists of 14 residues. CDR1 and CDR2 from the germline V gene are MGHRA and YSYEKL. V gave up 2 bases and J gave up 5 bases, with 10 bases separating them. The CDR3 DNA sequence: TGCGCCAGCAGCCAAAGGGGGGCAGATCAGCCCCAGCATTTT. Amino acid sequence: CASSQRGADQPQHF.

This chain uses TRBV7-2 with TRBJ2-7; 9 bases agree with TRBD2. Losses at the gene ends were 5 bases for V and 3 bases for J; bases not matched to a gene: 5. CDR1 is SGHTA and CDR2 is FQGNSA in the germline V gene. The CDR3 contains 14 residues. The CDR3, as DNA: TGTGCCAGCAGCCGATCAGCGGGAGGCTACGAGCAGTACTTC. This encodes CASSRSAGGYEQYF.

The chain couples TRBV19 to TRBJ2-2, with 12 bases aligning to TRBD2. The germline V gene encodes CDR1 LNHDA and CDR2 SQIVND (reference sequence). There are 15 residues in the CDR3. V lost 10 bases, J lost 7 bases, and 10 bases stayed unmatched. In DNA form, the CDR3 reads TGTGCCACTGGTGCCCAGACTAGCGGGAGCGGGGAGCTGTTTTTT. It translates to CATGAQTSGSGELFF.

The chain joins TRBV5-4 to TRBJ2-7, with D possibly matching TRBD1 (5 bases). Per the germline V gene, CDR1 is SGHNT and CDR2 is YYREEE (reference sequence). Trimming shortened V by 4 bases and J by 3 bases, and 11 bases separated the two germline ends. CDR3 length: 13 residues. The CDR3 here is CASSPRVGYEQYF. In DNA form, the CDR3 reads TGTGCCAGCAGCCCCAGGGTTGGCTACGAGCAGTACTTC.

This clone appeared once. The genes are TRBV18 and TRBJ2-5; TRBD2 is a possible D gene (6 bases). The germline V and J ends were trimmed by 6 bases and 4 bases, with 21 bases remaining between them. The CDR3 is made up of 16 amino acids. From germline, CDR1 is KGHSH and CDR2 LQKENI. The DNA for the CDR3 is TGTGCCAGCTCCCGTAGGCGGAGGGCGGAGTCAGAGACCCAGTACTTC. Translation: CASSRRRRAESETQYF.

V and J are TRBV19 and TRBJ2-2; perhaps TRBD2 as D (7 bases). Germline V CDR1 and CDR2: LNHDA, SQIVND (reference sequence). V was clipped by 8 bases and J by 4 bases, with 20 bases between them. The CDR3 has 16 residues. CDR3 protein: CASWRKGGASTGELFF. CDR3 bases: TGTGCCAGTTGGCGCAAAGGGGGGGCGAGCACCGGGGAGCTGTTTTTT.

About this clone itself: This sample includes further DNA sequences coding for the same CDR3. This rearrangement joins TRBV5-1 to TRBJ2-5; D is perhaps TRBD2 (5 bases). This CDR3 has 13 residues. Germline CDR1 reads SGHRS; CDR2 reads YFSETQ. Deletions cut 2 bases from V and 3 bases from J, with 8 bases between. Here the CDR3 DNA reads TGCGCCAGCAGCTTTTCCGGGGAAGAGACCCAGTACTTC. It yields the protein CASSFSGEETQYF.

V gene TRBV18 combines with J gene TRBJ2-7, with a weak D call TRBD2 (6 bases). CDR3 length equals 16 residues. Trimming removed 3 bases at V and 0 bases at J, with 15 bases between. CDR1 and CDR2 from the germline V gene are KGHSH and LQKENI. The CDR3 here is CASSPLSPGVSYEQYF. The CDR3 nucleotides read TGTGCCAGCTCACCGCTGTCCCCGGGAGTCTCCTACGAGCAGTACTTC. The whole variable domain, filled in from reference TRBV18 and TRBJ2-7, reads NAGVMQNPRHLVRRRGQEARLRCSPMKGHSHVYWYRQLPEEGLKFMVYLQKENIIDESGMPKERFSAEFPKEGPSILRIQQVVRGDSAAYFCASSPLSPGVSYEQYFGPGTRLTVT.

This chain links TRBV13 with TRBJ2-2; possibly TRBD1 for D (6 bases). Trimming pared 5 bases from V and 0 bases from J, leaving 13 bases between. Germline V CDR1 and CDR2: PRHDT, FYEKMQ (reference sequence). CDR3 length: 16 residues. CDR3 in DNA: TGTGCCAGCAGCCCGAGAAGGGGGTCGAACACCGGGGAGCTGTTTTTT. This gives the protein CASSPRRGSNTGELFF.

This chain joins TRBV28 and TRBJ1-5; D is uncertain. Germline-derived CDR1 and CDR2 are MDHEN and SYDVKM. The germline V and J ends were trimmed by 2 bases and 1 base, with 6 bases remaining between them. CDR3 size: 14 residues. The CDR3 sequence is CASSLGSSNQPQHF. The CDR3 DNA follows: TGTGCCAGCAGTTTAGGGTCGAGCAATCAGCCCCAGCATTTT. Looking up the rest from reference TRBV28 and TRBJ1-5 gives the full variable domain: DVKVTQSSRYLVKRTGEKVFLECVQDMDHENMFWYRQDPGLGLRLIYFSYDVKMKEKGDIPEGYSVSREKKERFSLILESASTNQTSMYLCASSLGSSNQPQHFGDGTRLSIL.

About this clone: The same CDR3 can be traced to other DNA sequences in this sample. The V call is TRBV4-1, the J call TRBJ2-1; tentatively, D is TRBD1 (5 bases). Between the trimmed V and J ends, which lost 0 bases and 0 bases, there was a span of 9 bases. This CDR3 spans 16 amino acids. The germline CDR1 and CDR2 sequences are MGHRA and YSYEKL. The CDR3 DNA is TGCGCCAGCAGCCAAGACAGGGCCAGCTCCTACAATGAGCAGTTCTTC. This gives the protein CASSQDRASSYNEQFF.

This clone was counted a single time. The same CDR3 is also encoded by other DNA sequences in this sample. The chain is built from TRBV5-1 and TRBJ2-1; no clear D gene. Germline V CDR1 and CDR2: SGHRS, YFSETQ. CDR3 size: 12 residues. V lost 1 base to trimming and J lost 4 bases, with 3 bases between them. CDR3 in amino acids: CASSLYYNEQFF. The CDR3 DNA sequence: TGCGCCAGCAGCTTGTATTACAATGAGCAGTTCTTC.

The chain has TRBV2 and TRBJ2-3; possibly TRBD2 for D (6 bases). The CDR3 totals 13 residues. The V gene lost 10 bases and the J gene lost 2 bases, with 13 bases spanning the gap. Looked up from germline, CDR1 is SNHLY and CDR2 is FYNNEI. The CDR3 spells CATTPGDTDTQYF. The CDR3 coding sequence is TGTGCCACCACCCCGGGGGACACAGATACGCAGTATTTT.